This T cell receptor (beta chain) was sequenced in a study of identical twins. Study outcomes and limitations: The analysis was cross-sectional rather than longitudinal within donors.

With 4 bases clipped from V and 2 bases from J, the junction kept 7 bases outside the gene matches. Germline assignment: CDR1 DFQATT and CDR2 SNEGSKA (reference sequence). The CDR3 sequence is 14 residues long. TCRdb reprocessed the 5' RACE reads via MiXCR and lists one record per CDR3 protein. The sample carries just under 650,000 distinct CDR3 sequences, less than 9% recorded once. This clonotype was counted at least ten times. The antigen is undetermined. This sample was also put to use in a study of yellow fever vaccine responses in identical twins.

Sequenced input: PBMCs. This chain joins TRBV20-1 and TRBJ1-1; 7 bases fit TRBD1. The receptor was derived from a woman aged 18 to 35 in good health. This chain's CDR3 is CSAISGTVNTEAFF. The CDR3 coding sequence is TGCAGTGCTATATCCGGGACAGTCAACACTGAAGCTTTCTTT.